Below are 6 T cell receptor beta chains sequenced from a single sample in a study of shared clonotypes between healthy human individuals. Assay used: immunoSEQ multiplex PCR; TCRdb lists only in-frame clones, some missing. The sample has approximately 2.5 million clones, roughly 93% seen once. Sequenced material: naive CD4+ T cells from PBMCs. Indicated subset: CD45RA+ positively selected. These receptor sequences come from a man younger than 35 in good health. Some clones in this sample may be carry-over from other donors' samples.

J is TRBJ2-7 and V is TRBV15, with D perhaps matching TRBD1 (5 bases). There are 14 residues in the CDR3. Germline V gene data show CDR1 as LNHNV and CDR2 as YYDKDF (reference sequence). Trimming removed 5 bases from V and 2 bases from J, with 13 bases in between. CDR3: CATSPRVGPYEQYF. Written as DNA, the CDR3 is TGTGCCACCAGCCCCAGGGTGGGCCCCTACGAGCAGTACTTC.

This chain connects TRBV7-8 to TRBJ2-5, with D perhaps matching TRBD2 (6 bases). Trimming shortened V by 0 bases and J by 7 bases, and 15 bases separated the two germline ends. Per the germline V gene, CDR1 is SGHVS and CDR2 is FQNEAQ. The CDR3 extends over 15 amino acids. CDR3 DNA sequence: TGTGCCAGCAGCTTAGCAGAGCGGGCCCGGGGGACCCAGTACTTC. As protein: CASSLAERARGTQYF.

Details on this clone: A junction boundary mismatches the germline segment, possibly from a read error. The chain is built from TRBV4-3 and TRBJ2-3, with 10 bases matching TRBD2. Germline loops: CDR1 LGHNA, CDR2 YSLEER. The CDR3 has 13 amino acids. Written as DNA, the CDR3 is TGCGCCAGCAGCCAAGGGGGAGCGGGAGGGCCCGAATTT. Translation gives CASSQGGAGGPEF.

This clone occurred once. DNA for the CDR3: TGCGCCAGCAGCTTGGGAGGGGGCGCCTACAATGAGCAGTTCTTC. Residues: CASSLGGGAYNEQFF. J is TRBJ2-1 and V is TRBV5-1, with TRBD1 matching over 7 bases. V shed 0 bases and J 2 bases; nucleotides not matched to a gene: 2. This CDR3 is 15 amino acids long. Per germline, CDR1 SGHRS and CDR2 YFSETQ.

This rearrangement joins TRBV28 to TRBJ1-4; D remains ambiguous. Germline lookup yields CDR1 MDHEN and CDR2 SYDVKM. V was cut by 7 bases and J by 6 bases, with 12 bases left in between. This CDR3 contains 13 residues. The CDR3 bases are TGTGCCAGCATGGAAGGATTAGATGAAAAACTGTTTTTT. It is translated as CASMEGLDEKLFF.

The chain carries TRBV19 and TRBJ1-4; 9 bases align to TRBD1. This CDR3 spans 15 amino acids. Germline CDR1 reads LNHDA; CDR2 reads SQIVND (reference sequence). The V gene end was trimmed by 4 bases and the J gene end by 8 bases; junction bases not matched to a gene: 8. CDR3 coding DNA: TGTGCCAGTAGTAACTCCGGGACAGGGCTCGAAAAACTGTTTTTT. Protein: CASSNSGTGLEKLFF.